The rows below give T cell receptor beta chains drawn from one sample of a study of T-cell memory formation after mild COVID-19. TCRdb used MiXCR to reprocess the 5' RACE reads, holding one entry per CDR3 protein. The table has roughly 320,000 distinct CDR3 sequences, around 27% seen once; the top ten hold 13%. Material: PBMCs or a T cell subset sorted from them (not recorded which). Every receptor here comes from an adult woman who had mild COVID-19 (a few samples of this study predate the infection). Cell type and time point are not known. Both conserved end residues are part of each CDR3. Fields, in order: J gene, V gene, D gene, CDR3 protein. A D gene is named only where the DNA matches it firmly.

j_call: TRBJ2-1; v_call: TRBV12-3/TRBV12-4; d_call: -; cdr3_aa: CASSWREQFF
j_call: TRBJ2-2; v_call: TRBV3-1; d_call: -; cdr3_aa: CASSQREGTGELFF
j_call: TRBJ2-1; v_call: TRBV12-3/TRBV12-4; d_call: -; cdr3_aa: CASKGYNEQFF
j_call: TRBJ2-7; v_call: TRBV12-3/TRBV12-4; d_call: -; cdr3_aa: CASSSHSYEQYF
j_call: TRBJ2-1; v_call: TRBV3-1; d_call: -; cdr3_aa: CASSQGGTAMSNEQFF
j_call: TRBJ2-7; v_call: TRBV6-5; d_call: -; cdr3_aa: CASSYGQGGYEQYF
j_call: TRBJ2-1; v_call: TRBV4-1; d_call: TRBD2; cdr3_aa: CASSQAGGSYNEQFF
j_call: TRBJ2-1; v_call: TRBV24-1; d_call: -; cdr3_aa: CATSEGGHSPTYNEQFF
j_call: TRBJ2-6; v_call: TRBV6-5; d_call: -; cdr3_aa: CASSYRKPVWGRGGANVLTF
j_call: TRBJ2-7; v_call: TRBV4-1; d_call: TRBD2; cdr3_aa: CASSQTRLAGDSYEQYF
j_call: TRBJ2-1; v_call: TRBV27; d_call: -; cdr3_aa: CASSLTRTNEQFF
j_call: TRBJ2-2; v_call: TRBV6-2/TRBV6-3; d_call: TRBD1; cdr3_aa: CASRKGQVGTGELFF
j_call: TRBJ2-7; v_call: TRBV7-9; d_call: TRBD1; cdr3_aa: CASSLLGGQGAYEQYF
j_call: TRBJ2-7; v_call: TRBV20-1; d_call: TRBD1; cdr3_aa: CSAIRDRLYEQYF
j_call: TRBJ2-7; v_call: TRBV4-1; d_call: TRBD1; cdr3_aa: CASSPGGDRAYEQYF
j_call: TRBJ2-5; v_call: TRBV24-1; d_call: -; cdr3_aa: CATSDLGVGGETQYF
j_call: TRBJ1-1; v_call: TRBV5-1; d_call: -; cdr3_aa: CASSLYAGSNTEAFF
j_call: TRBJ2-1; v_call: TRBV6-1; d_call: TRBD1; cdr3_aa: CASSVGQGLYNEQFF
j_call: TRBJ1-1; v_call: TRBV28; d_call: -; cdr3_aa: CASSLFGPLRVSTEAFF
j_call: TRBJ2-7; v_call: TRBV11-2; d_call: TRBD1; cdr3_aa: CASSLGTGGALSYEQYF
j_call: TRBJ2-3; v_call: TRBV7-2; d_call: TRBD2; cdr3_aa: CASSWGGSADTQYF
j_call: TRBJ2-4; v_call: TRBV7-8; d_call: -; cdr3_aa: CASSLVSRRVAKNIQYF
j_call: TRBJ2-7; v_call: TRBV11-2; d_call: TRBD1; cdr3_aa: CASSLIGQGFYEQYF
j_call: TRBJ1-1; v_call: TRBV20-1; d_call: -; cdr3_aa: CSAIVVTEAFF
j_call: TRBJ1-5; v_call: TRBV12-3/TRBV12-4; d_call: TRBD1; cdr3_aa: CASTQGGSNQPQHF
j_call: TRBJ2-3; v_call: TRBV7-6; d_call: TRBD2; cdr3_aa: CASSSEGLAGGADTQYF
j_call: TRBJ2-1; v_call: TRBV6-6; d_call: TRBD1; cdr3_aa: CASRPPGTGVNEQFF
j_call: TRBJ2-6; v_call: TRBV20-1; d_call: -; cdr3_aa: CSALDRSGANVLTF
j_call: TRBJ1-5; v_call: TRBV4-1; d_call: -; cdr3_aa: CASSPGTFDGQPQHF
j_call: TRBJ2-7; v_call: TRBV15; d_call: -; cdr3_aa: CATSRGGGDSYEQYF
j_call: TRBJ2-3; v_call: TRBV30; d_call: -; cdr3_aa: CAWSWDTQYF
j_call: TRBJ1-1; v_call: TRBV15; d_call: -; cdr3_aa: CATSREFGTEAFF
j_call: TRBJ2-7; v_call: TRBV3-1; d_call: -; cdr3_aa: CASSQDAQRTLNF
j_call: TRBJ1-1; v_call: TRBV5-1; d_call: TRBD1; cdr3_aa: CASSPADRGITEAFF
j_call: TRBJ2-5; v_call: TRBV29-1; d_call: -; cdr3_aa: CSGRDGETQYF
j_call: TRBJ2-3; v_call: TRBV5-1; d_call: -; cdr3_aa: CASSLLANPTDTQYF
j_call: TRBJ2-7; v_call: TRBV5-1; d_call: TRBD1; cdr3_aa: CASSPGQGASYEQYF
j_call: TRBJ1-1; v_call: TRBV6-5; d_call: -; cdr3_aa: CASSYSARREAFF
j_call: TRBJ2-7; v_call: TRBV12-3/TRBV12-4; d_call: -; cdr3_aa: CASSVGRGAYEQYF
j_call: TRBJ2-2; v_call: TRBV6-5; d_call: -; cdr3_aa: CASSYDHGDTGELFF
j_call: TRBJ1-1; v_call: TRBV5-1; d_call: -; cdr3_aa: CASSLQGADRDTEAFF